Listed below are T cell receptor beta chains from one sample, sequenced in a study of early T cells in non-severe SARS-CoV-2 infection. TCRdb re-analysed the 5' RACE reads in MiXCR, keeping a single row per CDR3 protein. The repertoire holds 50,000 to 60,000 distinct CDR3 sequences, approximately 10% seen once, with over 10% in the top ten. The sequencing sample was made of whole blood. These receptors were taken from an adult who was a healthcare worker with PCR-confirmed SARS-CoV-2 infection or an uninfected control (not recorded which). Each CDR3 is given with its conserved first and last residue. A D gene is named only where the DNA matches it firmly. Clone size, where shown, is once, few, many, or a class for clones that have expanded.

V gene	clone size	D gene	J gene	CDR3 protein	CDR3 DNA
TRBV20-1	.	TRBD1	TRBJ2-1	CSARDPGQGNNEQFF	TGCAGTGCTAGAGATCCGGGACAGGGGAACAATGAGCAGTTCTTC
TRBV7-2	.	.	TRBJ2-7	CASSGQRSSYEQYF	TGTGCCAGCAGCGGTCAGAGGAGCTCCTACGAGCAGTACTTC
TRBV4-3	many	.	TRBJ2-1	CASSQRGPYNEQFF	TGCGCCAGCAGCCAGCGGGGGCCATACAATGAGCAGTTCTTC
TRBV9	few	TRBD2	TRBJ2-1	CASSGFSGGEGNEQFF	TGTGCCAGCAGCGGATTTAGCGGGGGGGAGGGCAATGAGCAGTTCTTC
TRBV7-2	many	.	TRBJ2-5	CASSPDSALLLQETQYF	TGTGCCAGCAGCCCGGACAGTGCTTTACTCCTCCAAGAGACCCAGTACTTC
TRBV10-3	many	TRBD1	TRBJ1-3	CAIRGTGTISGNTIYF	TGTGCCATCAGGGGGACAGGGACTATCTCTGGAAACACCATATATTTT
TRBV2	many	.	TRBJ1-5	CASMDGSNQPQHF	TGTGCCAGCATGGACGGGAGCAATCAGCCCCAGCATTTT
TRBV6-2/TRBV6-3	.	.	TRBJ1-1	CASSYSDSYKGGRTEAFF	TGTGCCAGCAGTTACTCGGACTCCTATAAAGGGGGTCGCACTGAAGCTTTCTTT
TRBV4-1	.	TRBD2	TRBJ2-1	CASSQSGSGSEQFF	TGCGCCAGCAGCCAAAGCGGGAGTGGTTCTGAGCAGTTCTTC
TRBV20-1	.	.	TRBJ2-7	CSVLSGSSYERYF	TGCAGTGTCCTATCGGGGAGCTCCTACGAGCGGTACTTC
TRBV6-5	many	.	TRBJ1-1	CASTPALRQAAYTEAFF	TGTGCCAGCACCCCTGCCCTAAGACAGGCCGCGTACACTGAAGCTTTCTTT
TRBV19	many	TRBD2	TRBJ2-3	CASAGTSAKDTQYF	TGTGCCAGTGCCGGGACTAGCGCAAAAGATACGCAGTATTTT
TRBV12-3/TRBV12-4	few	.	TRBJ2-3	CASSWGAQTPDTQYF	TGTGCCAGCAGTTGGGGGGCCCAGACCCCAGATACGCAGTATTTT
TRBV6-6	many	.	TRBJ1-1	CASSYGGTNTEAFF	TGTGCCAGCAGTTACGGGGGAACGAACACTGAAGCTTTCTTT
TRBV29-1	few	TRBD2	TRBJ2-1	CSVDSSGVYNEQFF	TGCAGCGTTGATTCTAGCGGGGTTTACAATGAGCAGTTCTTC
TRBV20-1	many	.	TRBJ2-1	CSARRIGAGYNEQFF	TGCAGTGCTAGGCGGATCGGGGCGGGGTACAATGAGCAGTTCTTC
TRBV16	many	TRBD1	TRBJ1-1	CASSPRQGLNTEAFF	TGTGCCAGCAGCCCCCGACAGGGGCTAAACACTGAAGCTTTCTTT
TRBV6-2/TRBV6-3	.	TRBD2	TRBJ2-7	CASTWTSGISEQYF	TGTGCCAGCACCTGGACTAGCGGGATCTCCGAGCAGTACTTC
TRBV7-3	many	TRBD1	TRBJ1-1	CASSLEGYLGTGAENTEAFF	TGTGCCAGCAGCTTAGAGGGCTACTTAGGGACAGGGGCCGAGAACACTGAAGCTTTCTTT
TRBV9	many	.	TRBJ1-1	CASSQTFATEAFF	TGTGCCAGCAGCCAAACATTTGCCACTGAAGCTTTCTTT
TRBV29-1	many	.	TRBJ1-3	CSVSKGSVDTIYF	TGCAGCGTGTCGAAGGGCTCGGTGGACACCATATATTTT
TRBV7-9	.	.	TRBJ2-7	CASTLQTGYEQYF	TGTGCCAGCACCTTACAAACAGGCTACGAGCAGTACTTC
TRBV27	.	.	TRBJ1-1	CASSLSSGLKAFF	TGTGCCAGCAGTTTATCGTCGGGCCTAAAAGCTTTCTTT
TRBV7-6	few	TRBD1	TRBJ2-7	CASSLTWTGGDEQYF	TGTGCCAGCAGCTTAACCTGGACAGGGGGCGATGAGCAGTACTTC
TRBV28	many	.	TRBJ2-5	CASSEGDWYQETQYF	TGTGCCAGCAGTGAGGGGGACTGGTACCAAGAGACCCAGTACTTC
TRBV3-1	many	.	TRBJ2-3	CASSQASDTQYF	TGTGCCAGCAGCCAAGCCTCAGATACGCAGTATTTT
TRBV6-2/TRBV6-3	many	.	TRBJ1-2	CASMSGDLLYGYTF	TGTGCCAGCATGAGTGGGGACCTACTCTATGGCTACACCTTC
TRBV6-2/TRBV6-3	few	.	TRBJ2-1	CASGRVYNEQFF	TGTGCCAGTGGAAGGGTCTACAATGAGCAGTTCTTC
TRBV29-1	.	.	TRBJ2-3	CSKKSTDTQYF	TGCAGCAAAAAAAGCACAGATACGCAGTATTTT
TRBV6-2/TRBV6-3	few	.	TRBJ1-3	CASSAEVFSSGNTIYF	TGTGCCAGCAGTGCGGAGGTGTTCAGCTCTGGAAACACCATATATTTT
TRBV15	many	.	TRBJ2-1	CATSRRVNEQFF	TGTGCCACCAGCAGAAGGGTGAATGAGCAGTTCTTC
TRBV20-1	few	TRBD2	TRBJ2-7	CSPGTSADEQYF	TGCAGCCCGGGGACTAGCGCCGACGAGCAGTACTTC
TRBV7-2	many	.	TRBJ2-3	CASSLSDRVDTQYF	TGTGCCAGCAGCCTCAGCGATAGGGTAGATACGCAGTATTTT
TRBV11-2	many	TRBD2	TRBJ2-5	CASSLLRGTSQETQYF	TGTGCCAGCAGCCTCCTAAGGGGGACTAGCCAAGAGACCCAGTACTTC
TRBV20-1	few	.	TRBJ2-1	CSANFRAYNEQFF	TGCAGTGCGAATTTTAGGGCCTACAATGAGCAGTTCTTC
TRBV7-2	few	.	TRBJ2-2	CASTDYGKGELFF	TGTGCCAGCACCGACTACGGAAAGGGGGAGCTGTTTTTT
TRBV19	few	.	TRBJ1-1	CASSGNTEAFF	TGTGCCAGTAGTGGGAACACTGAAGCTTTCTTT
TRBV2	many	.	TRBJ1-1	CASKRQFNTEAFF	TGTGCCAGCAAACGCCAGTTCAACACTGAAGCTTTCTTT
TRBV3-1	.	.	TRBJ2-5	CASSPTSPETQYF	TGTGCCAGCAGCCCTACTAGCCCAGAGACCCAGTACTTC